This TCR beta chain was profiled in a study of T cell responses to AZD1222 COVID-19 vaccine. Overall study: Researchers grouped second doses given at about 4 or about 12 weeks into one pool. Findings and caveats of the study: A reported finding is that nearly half of spike-specific TCRs target unmutated variant regions.

The assay was immunoSEQ multiplex PCR, and TCRdb's table has in-frame clones only and misses some. The data show approximately 100,000 clones, about nine tenths seen once. A note on this clone: Its antigen is not known.

The clonotype originates from an adult in good health. Sample: peripheral blood, taken on day 0 of AZD1222 vaccination.

The CDR3 region has the DNA TGTGCCAGCTCACAGGGACAGAGGAATGAAAAACTGTTTTTT. It codes for CASSQGQRNEKLFF. This sequence joins TRBV18 and TRBJ1-4, with 7 bases fitting TRBD1. Looked up from germline, CDR1 is KGHSH and CDR2 is LQKENI. Trimming took 4 bases from V and 5 from J; bases not matched to a gene: 4. CDR3 length equals 14 residues.